A single sample is the source of the 11 T cell receptor beta chains below, sequenced in a study of blood T cell repertoires in COVID-19. Here immunoSEQ multiplex PCR was the method, and the copy in TCRdb shows in-frame clones only, minus some. In the table there are about 210,000 clones, around nine tenths of which are singletons. The specimen sequenced was peripheral blood. The receptors derive from a man between 18 and 35 years old with active or convalescent COVID-19.

Concerning this clone: The same CDR3 arises from other DNA sequences in this sample as well. The J gene is TRBJ1-1, the V gene TRBV12-3 or TRBV12-4; no clear D gene. This CDR3 is 11 amino acids long. Trimming removed 8 bases from V and 1 base from J, with 5 bases in between. The CDR3 loop is CASSRNTEAFF. CDR3 nucleotides: TGTGCCAGCTCTAGGAACACTGAAGCTTTCTTT.

The chain employs TRBV7-3 and TRBJ2-2, with 8 positions matching TRBD2. This CDR3 has 16 amino acids. V lost 5 bases to trimming and J lost 7 bases; unmatched junction nucleotides: 12. The germline V gene has CDR1 SGHTA and CDR2 FQGTGA. The CDR3 DNA reads as TGTGCCAGCAGCCCAAACCGGGGGGGCCAGGACGGGGAGCTGTTTTTT. This gives the protein CASSPNRGGQDGELFF.

V and J are TRBV6-5 and TRBJ1-1, with D possibly being TRBD1 (6 bases). Trimming removed 11 bases from V and 0 bases from J, with 13 bases in between. The V gene's germline CDR1 is MNHEY and CDR2 SVGAGI. The CDR3 runs to 13 residues. The CDR3 sequence is CAALRGLNTEAFF. The CDR3 DNA is TGTGCCGCCCTTAGGGGGTTGAACACTGAAGCTTTCTTT.

The chain has TRBV7-2 and TRBJ2-1; no reliable D call. The CDR3 is 14 amino acids. Trimming shortened V by 5 bases and J by 5 bases, and 13 bases separated the two germline ends. Per germline, CDR1 SGHTA and CDR2 FQGNSA. The CDR3 spells CASSNGGAHNEQFF. DNA of the CDR3: TGTGCCAGCAGCAACGGTGGTGCCCACAATGAGCAGTTCTTC. Looking up the rest from reference TRBV7-2 and TRBJ2-1 gives the full variable domain: GAGVSQSPSNKVTEKGKDVELRCDPISGHTALYWYRQSLGQGLEFLIYFQGNSAPDKSGLPSDRFSAERTGGSVSTLTIQRTQQEDSAVYLCASSNGGAHNEQFFGPGTRLTVL.

The gene calls are TRBV12-3 or TRBV12-4 and TRBJ1-1; D perhaps matches TRBD1 (5 bases). V dropped 7 bases and J dropped 1 base, with 10 bases sitting between them. CDR3 length: 13 amino acids. Here the CDR3 reads CASTETANTEAFF. The CDR3 nucleotides are TGTGCCAGCACCGAGACAGCGAACACTGAAGCTTTCTTT.

This chain's CDR3 is CASSSTGTGQYNEQFF. The CDR3 bases are TGTGCCAGCAGTTCGACAGGGACAGGTCAATACAATGAGCAGTTCTTC. V and J are TRBV14 and TRBJ2-1; TRBD1 matches 8 bases. V lost 6 bases and J lost 4; bases outside the gene matches: 11. In germline, CDR1 is SGHDN, CDR2 FVKESK. The CDR3 runs to 16 residues.

The CDR3 coding sequence is TGTGCCAGCAGCTTAACTAGCGGGAACACAGATACGCAGTATTTT. Translated, it gives CASSLTSGNTDTQYF. The gene calls are TRBV7-2 and TRBJ2-3; 10 bases match TRBD2. Trimming cost V 2 bases and J 2 bases; bases outside gene matches: 1. The germline V gene encodes CDR1 SGHTA and CDR2 FQGNSA. CDR3 length: 15 amino acids.

The chain has TRBV10-3 and TRBJ2-7; D is perhaps TRBD2 (5 bases). CDR3 size: 13 residues. The germline V gene has CDR1 ENHRY and CDR2 SYGVKD. The germline V and J ends were trimmed by 11 bases and 1 base, with 15 bases remaining between them. CDR3 in amino acids: CALSEGVSYEQYF. CDR3 DNA sequence: TGTGCCCTCTCCGAGGGTGTATCCTACGAGCAGTACTTC.

V gene TRBV6-1 combines with J gene TRBJ1-2; weak D call: TRBD1 (5 bases). The CDR3 contains 15 residues. The V gene's germline CDR1 is MNHNS and CDR2 SASEGT. The V end lost 3 bases, the J end lost 2 bases, and 13 bases lay between the germline ends. In nucleotides, the CDR3 is TGTGCCAGCAGTGAGGGACTCTTAGGGAACTATGGCTACACCTTC. It encodes CASSEGLLGNYGYTF.

This sequence joins TRBV25-1 and TRBJ2-2; 8 bases are a match to TRBD2. J lost 6 bases, V lost 1 base, and 4 bases had no gene match. The CDR3 spans 15 residues. Germline CDR1 is MGHDK and CDR2 is SYGVNS. CDR3 sequence (DNA): TGTGCCAGCAGTGAATCGGGGGGGTACGCCGGGGAGCTGTTTTTT. Its translation: CASSESGGYAGELFF.

This chain joins TRBV5-6 and TRBJ1-2; possibly TRBD1 for D (6 bases). V lost 0 bases to trimming and J lost 7 bases, with 16 bases between them. CDR3 size: 15 residues. Germline values: CDR1 SGHDT, CDR2 YYEEEE. The CDR3 loop reads CASSLVGFSGAGYTF. CDR3 DNA: TGTGCCAGCAGCTTGGTAGGTTTTTCAGGGGCTGGCTACACCTTC.